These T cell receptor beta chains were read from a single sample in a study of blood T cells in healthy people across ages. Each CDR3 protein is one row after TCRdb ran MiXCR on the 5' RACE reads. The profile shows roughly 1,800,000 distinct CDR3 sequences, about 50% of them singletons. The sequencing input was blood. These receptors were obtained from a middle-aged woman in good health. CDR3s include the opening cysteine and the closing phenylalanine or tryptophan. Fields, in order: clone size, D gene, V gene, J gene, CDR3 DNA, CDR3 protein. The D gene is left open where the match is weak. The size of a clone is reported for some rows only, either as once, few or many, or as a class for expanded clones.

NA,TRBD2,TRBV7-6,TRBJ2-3,TGTGCCTGCAGCGGACTAGCGGGGGGCACAGATACGCAGTATTTT,CACSGLAGGTDTQYF
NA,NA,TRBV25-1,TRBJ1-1,TGTGCCAGCAGTGAATCCCTACGGGGGAGGGCTTTCTTT,CASSESLRGRAFF
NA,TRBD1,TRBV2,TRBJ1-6,TGTGCCAGCAGTAACTTAGGACAGGGCAGATCACCCCTCCACTTT,CASSNLGQGRSPLHF
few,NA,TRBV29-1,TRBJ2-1,TGCAGCGTTAGCGCAAGGGGGGCCAGGAATGAGCAGTTCTTC,CSVSARGARNEQFF
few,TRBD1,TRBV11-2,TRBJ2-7,TGTGCCAGCAGCTTAGAGACAGGGTTCTACGAGCAGTACTTC,CASSLETGFYEQYF
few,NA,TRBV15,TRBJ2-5,TGTGCCACCAGCAGGGGGGGAGGAAAGGAAGAGACCCAGTACTTC,CATSRGGGKEETQYF
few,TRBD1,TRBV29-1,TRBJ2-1,TGCAGCGCTGGCCTCCTGGACAGGGGATACAATGAGCAGTTCTTC,CSAGLLDRGYNEQFF
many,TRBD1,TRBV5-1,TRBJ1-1,TGCGCCAGCAGCGCCACAGGGGGCACTGAAGCTTTCTTT,CASSATGGTEAFF
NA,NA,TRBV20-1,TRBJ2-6,TGCAGTGCTAGAGTTAGTAAGTCTGGGGCCAACGTCCTGACTTTC,CSARVSKSGANVLTF
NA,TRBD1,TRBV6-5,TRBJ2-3,TGTGCCAGCAGTTCGACAGGGGGAGCCACAGATACGCAGTATTTT,CASSSTGGATDTQYF
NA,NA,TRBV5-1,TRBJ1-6,TGCGCCAGCAGCTTCGATGGGGTCGGTTCACCCCTCCACTTT,CASSFDGVGSPLHF
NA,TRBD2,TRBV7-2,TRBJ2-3,TGTGCCAGCAGCTTAGTGCAGACCTACGGGGGGGCCAAGGATACGCAGTATTTT,CASSLVQTYGGAKDTQYF
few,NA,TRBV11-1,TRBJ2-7,TGTGCCAGCAGCTTAGCGCTCGGGGGCCCGAACGGCGGGGCAAGCTCCTACGAGCAGTACTTC,CASSLALGGPNGGASSYEQYF
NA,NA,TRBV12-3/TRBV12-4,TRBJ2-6,TGTGCCAGCAGTTTAGCCCAAACCGGGGCCAACGTCCTGACTTTC,CASSLAQTGANVLTF
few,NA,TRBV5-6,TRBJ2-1,TGTGCCAGCAGCCGACTAACAGGGACCCCCTTCAATGAGCAGTTCTTC,CASSRLTGTPFNEQFF
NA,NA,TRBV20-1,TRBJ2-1,NA,CSTSVGGGGAWMSEQFF
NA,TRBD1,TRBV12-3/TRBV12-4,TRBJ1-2,TGTGCCAGCAGTCCCCATGGACAGGGCCGGAGCTATGGCTACACCTTC,CASSPHGQGRSYGYTF
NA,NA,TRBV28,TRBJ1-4,TGTGCCAGCAGCCTGAGGACAGTCCCTAATGAAAAACTGTTTTTT,CASSLRTVPNEKLFF
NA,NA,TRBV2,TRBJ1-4,TGTGCCAGCAGTGAAGAGCGGGTCTCAAATGAAAAACTGTTTTTT,CASSEERVSNEKLFF
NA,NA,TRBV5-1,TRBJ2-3,TGCGCCAGCAACAGAGGGTGGACCAGCCTGGATGGAGATACGCAGTATTTT,CASNRGWTSLDGDTQYF
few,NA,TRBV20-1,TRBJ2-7,TGCAGTGCTGGGGACCAGGGCTACGAGCAGTACTTC,CSAGDQGYEQYF
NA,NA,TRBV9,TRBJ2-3,TGTGCCAGCAGCGTAATTGGGGGATTCACAGATACGCAGTATTTT,CASSVIGGFTDTQYF
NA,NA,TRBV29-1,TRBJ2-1,TGCAGCGTTGAAGATCTGCGGACCAATGAGCAGTTCTTC,CSVEDLRTNEQFF
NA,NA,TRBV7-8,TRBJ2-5,TGTGCCAGCAGCCACCGGGACTCCGGGGCCCAAGAGACCCAGTACTTC,CASSHRDSGAQETQYF
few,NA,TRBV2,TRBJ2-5,TGTGCCAGCGTTCAGGACTCGTCAGAGACCCAGTACTTC,CASVQDSSETQYF
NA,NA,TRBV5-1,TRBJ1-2,TGCGCCAGCAGCGAGGGACCCAGCTATGGCTACACCTTC,CASSEGPSYGYTF
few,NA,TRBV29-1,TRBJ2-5,TGCAGCGTTGAAGTCCCGGGCGTGGAGACCCAGTACTTC,CSVEVPGVETQYF
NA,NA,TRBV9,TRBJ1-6,TGTGCCAGCAGCGTATCGGGGGTTAATTCACCCCTCCACTTT,CASSVSGVNSPLHF
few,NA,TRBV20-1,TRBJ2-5,TGCAGTGCTAGTCCCAGCGTGACGGCTGAGACCCAGTACTTC,CSASPSVTAETQYF
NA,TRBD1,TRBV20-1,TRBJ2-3,TGCAGTGCTAGTCGGGACAGGGAGGTAGATACGCAGTATTTT,CSASRDREVDTQYF
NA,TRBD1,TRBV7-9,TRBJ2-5,TGTGCCAGCAGCCAACCGGGACAGGGGAGGCAAGAGACCCAGTACTTC,CASSQPGQGRQETQYF
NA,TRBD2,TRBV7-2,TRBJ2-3,TGTGCCAGCAGCTTATCGGCCCTAGCGGGAGTAGGAGATACGCAGTATTTT,CASSLSALAGVGDTQYF
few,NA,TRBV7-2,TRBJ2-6,TGTGCCAGCAGCTTTAACAGGCTCGGTGGGGCCAACGTCCTGACTTTC,CASSFNRLGGANVLTF
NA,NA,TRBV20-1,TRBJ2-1,TGCAGTGCTAGACCCTACGGGGGGCTCTCCTACAATGAGCAGTTCTTC,CSARPYGGLSYNEQFF
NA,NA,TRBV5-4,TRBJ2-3,TGTGCCAGCAGCCCGAAGGGGACACCCAGCACAGATACGCAGTATTTT,CASSPKGTPSTDTQYF
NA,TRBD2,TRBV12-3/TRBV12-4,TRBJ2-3,TGTGCCAGCAGTTTGATTTTGGGACTAGCGGGGGGTAATACAGATACGCAGTATTTT,CASSLILGLAGGNTDTQYF
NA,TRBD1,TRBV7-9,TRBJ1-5,TGTGCCAGCAGCCTCGATGACAGGGATCAGCCCCAGCATTTT,CASSLDDRDQPQHF
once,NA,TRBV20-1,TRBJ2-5,TGCAGTGCTAGAGATCGGGACCGGGTTAGTGTCCAGTACTTC,CSARDRDRVSVQYF
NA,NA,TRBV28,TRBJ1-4,TGTGCCAGCAGTGACTCCCCCGGGAGCTCTAATGAAAAACTGTTTTTT,CASSDSPGSSNEKLFF
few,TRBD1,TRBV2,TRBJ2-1,TGTGCCAGCAGTATAACAGCAGGGGGTGAGCAGTTCTTC,CASSITAGGEQFF
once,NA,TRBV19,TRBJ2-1,TGTGCCAGTAGCGGGGACGCGCCCTACAATGAGCAGTTCTTC,CASSGDAPYNEQFF
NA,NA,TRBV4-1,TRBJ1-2,TGCGCCAGCAGCCAAGACGGGACACTCTATGGCTACACCTTC,CASSQDGTLYGYTF
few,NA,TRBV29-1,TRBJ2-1,TGCAGCGGGGAAAACAATGAGCAGTTCTTC,CSGENNEQFF
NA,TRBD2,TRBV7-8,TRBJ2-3,TGTGCCAGCAGCTTACTAGCGGGGTCGATTATAGATACGCAGTATTTT,CASSLLAGSIIDTQYF
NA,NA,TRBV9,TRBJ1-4,TGTGCCAGCAGCGTAGGATCCCATGAAAAACTGTTTTTT,CASSVGSHEKLFF
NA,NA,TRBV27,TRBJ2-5,TGTGCCAGCAGGCTGCAGGGATCGGAGGAGACCCAGTACTTC,CASRLQGSEETQYF
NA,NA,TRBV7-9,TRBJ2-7,TGTGCCAGCAGCTACGGGACAATTACCTACGAGCAGTACTTC,CASSYGTITYEQYF
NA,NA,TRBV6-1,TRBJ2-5,TGTGCCAGCAGTGAACGATGGAGGGGGCAAGAGACCCAGTACTTC,CASSERWRGQETQYF
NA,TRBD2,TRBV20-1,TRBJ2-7,TGCAGAGCGGGGGGGATCTCCTACAATGAGCAGTACTTC,CRAGGISYNEQYF
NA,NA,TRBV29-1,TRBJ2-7,TGCAGCGTTGGAGACGGAGGAGGAGAGCAGTACTTC,CSVGDGGGEQYF
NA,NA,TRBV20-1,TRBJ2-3,TGCAGTGCTAGAAGGTTGGGGGGTCCTAGCACAGATACGCAGTATTTT,CSARRLGGPSTDTQYF
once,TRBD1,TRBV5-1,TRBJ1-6,TGCGCCAGCAGCGGCGGGACAGGGGGGTTGGAACCCCTCCACTTT,CASSGGTGGLEPLHF
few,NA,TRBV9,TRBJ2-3,TGTGCCAGCAGCGCGCGGACTCAAGATACGCAGTATTTT,CASSARTQDTQYF
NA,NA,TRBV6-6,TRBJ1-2,TGTGCCAGCATTCATAGGGCAGGAGGCTACACCTTC,CASIHRAGGYTF
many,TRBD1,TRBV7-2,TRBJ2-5,TGTGCCAGCAGCAAACAGGGGGCGAGGGAGACCCAGTACTTC,CASSKQGARETQYF
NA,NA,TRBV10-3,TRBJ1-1,TGTGCCATCAGTGACACCATGAACACTGAAGCTTTCTTT,CAISDTMNTEAFF